A single sample gave rise to the 14 T cell receptor beta chains below, sequenced in a study of cytomegalovirus exposure and HLA in healthy donors (dated by TCRdb to 2015 to 2018). Library creation used the immunoSEQ multiplex PCR assay. For the multiplex PCR, a mixture combining 60 forward primers for TCR Vbeta segments and 13 reverse primers for TCR Jbeta segments was used. Entries here come from immuneACCESS through TCRdb and include only in-frame sequences with V and J called. Some clones fail to appear in such tables; in the studies checked, an unresolved V gene covers under half of the shortfall, and the cause of the remainder is unknown. The sample has approximately 120,000 clones on record, around 67% of them singletons. Approximately 4.3% of the sample is held by the ten biggest clonotypes. Sequenced input: PBMCs. The receptors originated from a man aged 60 to 75 in good health and CMV-seropositive.

The chain is built from TRBV9 and TRBJ1-2; a possible D gene is TRBD1 (5 bases). Between the trimmed V and J ends, which lost 5 bases and 4 bases, there was a span of 18 bases. The CDR3 loop spans 15 amino acids. Germline CDR1 is SGDLS and CDR2 is YYNGEE. CDR3: CASSPQGSQLYGYTF. CDR3 nucleotides: TGTGCCAGCAGTCCTCAGGGATCCCAGCTCTATGGCTACACCTTC.

The V gene is TRBV30, the J gene TRBJ1-3, with D unresolved. Germline loops: CDR1 GTSNPN, CDR2 SVGIG (reference sequence). The CDR3 is 13 residues long. V was cut by 2 bases and J by 1 base, with 6 bases left in between. The CDR3 nucleotides read TGTGCCTGGAGTTCCGGTTCTGGAAACACCATATATTTT. Translated, it gives CAWSSGSGNTIYF.

V is TRBV2 and J is TRBJ2-3, with D tentatively TRBD1 (6 bases). V lost 8 bases, J lost 0 bases, and 12 bases lay in between. The CDR3 consists of 14 residues. Per germline, CDR1 SNHLY and CDR2 FYNNEI. CDR3 nucleotides: TGTGCCAGCGCGACAGGCACTAGCACAGATACGCAGTATTTT. This translates into CASATGTSTDTQYF. Looking up the rest from reference TRBV2 and TRBJ2-3 gives the full variable domain: EPEVTQTPSHQVTQMGQEVILRCVPISNHLYFYWYRQILGQKVEFLVSFYNNEISEKSEIFDDQFSVERPDGSNFTLKIRSTKLEDSAMYFCASATGTSTDTQYFGPGTRLTVL.

The chain combines TRBV5-1 with TRBJ2-2; weak D call: TRBD2 (5 bases). Germline assignment: CDR1 SGHRS and CDR2 YFSETQ. This CDR3 spans 15 amino acids. V dropped 0 bases and J dropped 1 base, with 7 bases sitting between them. CDR3 DNA sequence: TGCGCCAGCAGCTTGGTTGCGGGGAACACCGGGGAGCTGTTTTTT. Its translation: CASSLVAGNTGELFF.

The chain is built from TRBV23-1 and TRBJ2-4, with D tentatively TRBD1 (7 bases). TRBV23-1 belongs to the ORF category, with a function that is uncertain. There are 16 residues in the CDR3. V was cut by 2 bases and J by 16 bases, with 27 bases left in between. The CDR3 coding sequence is TGCGCCAGCAGTCAAAAAGTTAGGGGGCCGCCCCGGGGACTTTACTTC. This encodes CASSQKVRGPPRGLYF.

V usage is TRBV5-6 and J usage is TRBJ2-7, with a tentative D call TRBD1 (6 bases). Germline lookup yields CDR1 SGHDT and CDR2 YYEEEE. This CDR3 is 14 amino acids long. Trimming took 5 bases from V and 6 from J, leaving 18 bases between them. As DNA, the CDR3 is TGTGCCAGCAGTCCCACAGGGCGCCCGAGCGAGCAGTACTTC. It codes for CASSPTGRPSEQYF.

This clone was observed once. J is TRBJ2-7 and V is TRBV13; D not certain. Deletions cut 3 bases from V and 6 bases from J, with 12 bases between. This CDR3 contains 13 residues. Germline V gene lookup returns CDR1 PRHDT and CDR2 FYEKMQ (reference sequence). The CDR3 DNA is TGTGCCAGCAGCTTTCAACATCCCTCCGAGCAGTACTTC. This sequence encodes CASSFQHPSEQYF.

The V call is TRBV11-2, the J call TRBJ1-2; D is uncertain. CDR3 length equals 14 residues. CDR1 and CDR2 from the germline V gene are SGHAT and FQNNGV. The ends were cut back, 5 bases at V and 3 bases at J, with 13 bases in the middle. The CDR3 loop reads CASSRSREDYGYTF. The CDR3 DNA is TGTGCCAGCAGCCGCTCGCGAGAGGACTATGGCTACACCTTC.

The rearrangement uses TRBV9 and TRBJ2-5, with TRBD2 matching over 9 bases. CDR1 and CDR2 from the germline V gene are SGDLS and YYNGEE. The CDR3 totals 15 residues. Trimming took 1 base from V and 3 from J; bases not matched to a gene: 4. Here the CDR3 DNA reads TGTGCCAGCAGCGTACTCTCTAGCGGGAAAGAGACCCAGTACTTC. Its translation: CASSVLSSGKETQYF.

There are a few counts of this clone. The chain recombines TRBV6-4 with TRBJ2-3; D is ambiguous. Germline V lookup: CDR1 MRHNA, CDR2 SNTAGT. Trimming removed 2 bases at V and 8 bases at J, with 11 bases between. The CDR3 spans 13 residues. CDR3 region: CASSDLRVGTQYF. The CDR3 DNA follows: TGTGCCAGCAGTGACCTACGGGTCGGTACGCAGTATTTT.

V gene TRBV28 combines with J gene TRBJ1-1; D is uncertain. CDR1 and CDR2 from the germline V gene are MDHEN and SYDVKM. V lost 6 bases, J lost 3 bases, and 14 bases lay in between. This CDR3 spans 14 amino acids. CDR3 residues: CASRGSEGDTEAFF. The CDR3 bases are TGTGCCAGCAGGGGATCTGAGGGAGACACTGAAGCTTTCTTT.

The chain is built from TRBV5-1 and TRBJ1-1, with D possibly being TRBD1 (6 bases). The CDR3 is made up of 14 amino acids. V was pared by 3 bases and J by 1 base, with 10 bases between. In germline, CDR1 is SGHRS, CDR2 YFSETQ. The CDR3 sequence is CASSWLGGNTEAFF. The CDR3 DNA sequence: TGCGCCAGCAGCTGGCTAGGGGGGAACACTGAAGCTTTCTTT.

The rearrangement links TRBV6-5 to TRBJ1-4; unclear D gene. The CDR3 is 14 amino acids. CDR1 MNHEY and CDR2 SVGAGI come from the germline V gene. V lost 6 bases and J 0 bases, leaving 8 bases between the germline ends. The CDR3 region is CASRSQATNEKLFF. The CDR3 DNA reads as TGTGCCAGCAGGTCGCAGGCAACTAATGAAAAACTGTTTTTT.

The chain uses TRBV30 and TRBJ1-2, with TRBD1 matching 9 bases. The germline gives CDR1 GTSNPN, CDR2 SVGIG (reference sequence). This CDR3 is built from 13 residues. The V segment lost 3 bases and the J segment 8 bases; nucleotides outside the gene matches: 7. The CDR3 loop reads CAWSPGQGEGYTF. The CDR3, as DNA: TGTGCCTGGAGCCCGGGACAGGGAGAAGGCTACACCTTC.